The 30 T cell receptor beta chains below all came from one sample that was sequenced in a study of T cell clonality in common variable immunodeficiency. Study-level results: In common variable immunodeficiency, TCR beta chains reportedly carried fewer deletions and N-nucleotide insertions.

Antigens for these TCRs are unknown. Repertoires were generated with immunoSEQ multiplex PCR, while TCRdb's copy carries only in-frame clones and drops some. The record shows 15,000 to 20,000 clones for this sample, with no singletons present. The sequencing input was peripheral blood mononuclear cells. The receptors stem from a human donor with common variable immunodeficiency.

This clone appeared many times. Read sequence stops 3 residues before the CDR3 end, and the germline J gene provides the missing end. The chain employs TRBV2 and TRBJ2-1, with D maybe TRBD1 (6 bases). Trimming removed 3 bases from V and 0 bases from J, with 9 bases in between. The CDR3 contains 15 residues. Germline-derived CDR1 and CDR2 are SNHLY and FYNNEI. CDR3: CASSDGGSSYNEQFF. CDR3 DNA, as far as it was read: TGTGCCAGCAGTGATGGGGGCAGCTCCTACAATGAG.

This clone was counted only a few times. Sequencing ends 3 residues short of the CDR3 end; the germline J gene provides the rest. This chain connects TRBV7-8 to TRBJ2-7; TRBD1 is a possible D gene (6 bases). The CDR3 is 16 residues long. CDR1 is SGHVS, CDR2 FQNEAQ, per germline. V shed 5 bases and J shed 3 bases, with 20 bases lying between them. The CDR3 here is CASSELQGSLGYEQYF. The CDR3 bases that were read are TGTGCCAGCAGCGAACTACAGGGATCGTTGGGCTACGAG.

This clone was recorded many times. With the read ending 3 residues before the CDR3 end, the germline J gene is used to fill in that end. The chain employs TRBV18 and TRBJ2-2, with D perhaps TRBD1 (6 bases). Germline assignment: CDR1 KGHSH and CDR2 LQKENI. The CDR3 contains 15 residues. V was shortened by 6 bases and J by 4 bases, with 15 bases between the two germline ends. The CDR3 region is CASSGGSIRTGELFF. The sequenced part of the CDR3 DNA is TGTGCCAGCTCTGGGGGCTCCATCCGCACCGGGGAG. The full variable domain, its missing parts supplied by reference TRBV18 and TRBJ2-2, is NAGVMQNPRHLVRRRGQEARLRCSPMKGHSHVYWYRQLPEEGLKFMVYLQKENIIDESGMPKERFSAEFPKEGPSILRIQQVVRGDSAAYFCASSGGSIRTGELFFGEGSRLTVL.

CDR3 sequence: CASSPLLTSGRYEQYF. CDR3 DNA, as far as it was read: TGTGCCAGCTCACCTCTGCTGACTAGCGGGAGGTACGAG. This rearrangement joins TRBV18 to TRBJ2-7; 13 bases are shared with TRBD2. The CDR3 extends 3 residues past the end of the read, so its final part is completed from the germline J gene. V shed 3 bases and J 4 bases; nucleotides not matched to a gene: 6. This CDR3 spans 16 amino acids. Germline V lookup: CDR1 KGHSH, CDR2 LQKENI.

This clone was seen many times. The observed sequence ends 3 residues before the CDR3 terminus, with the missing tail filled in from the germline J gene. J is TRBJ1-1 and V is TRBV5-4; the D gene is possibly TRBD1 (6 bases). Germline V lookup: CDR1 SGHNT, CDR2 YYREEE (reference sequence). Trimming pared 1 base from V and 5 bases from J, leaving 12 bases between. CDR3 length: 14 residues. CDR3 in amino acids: CASSLLSGETEAFF. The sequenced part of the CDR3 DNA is TGTGCCAGCAGCTTGCTGTCAGGGGAAACTGAA.

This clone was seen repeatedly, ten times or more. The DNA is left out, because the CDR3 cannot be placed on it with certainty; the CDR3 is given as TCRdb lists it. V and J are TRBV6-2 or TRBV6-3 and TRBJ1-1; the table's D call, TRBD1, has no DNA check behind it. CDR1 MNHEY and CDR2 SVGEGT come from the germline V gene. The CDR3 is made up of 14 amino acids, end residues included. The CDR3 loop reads CASSTSDRAGMAFF.

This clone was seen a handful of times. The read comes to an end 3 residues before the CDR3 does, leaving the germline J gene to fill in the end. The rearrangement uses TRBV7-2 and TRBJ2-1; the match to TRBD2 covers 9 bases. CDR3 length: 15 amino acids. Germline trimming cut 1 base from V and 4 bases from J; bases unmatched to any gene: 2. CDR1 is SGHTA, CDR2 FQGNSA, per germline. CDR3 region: CASSLGTSVYNEQFF. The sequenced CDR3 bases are TGTGCCAGCAGCTTAGGGACTAGCGTATACAATGAG.

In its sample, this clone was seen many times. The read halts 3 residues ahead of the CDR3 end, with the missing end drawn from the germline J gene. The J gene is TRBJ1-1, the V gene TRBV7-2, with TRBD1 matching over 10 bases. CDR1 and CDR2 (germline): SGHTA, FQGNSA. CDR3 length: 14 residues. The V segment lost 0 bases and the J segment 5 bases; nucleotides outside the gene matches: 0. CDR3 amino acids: CASSLAGQGTEAFF. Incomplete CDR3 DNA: TGTGCCAGCAGCTTAGCGGGACAGGGGACTGAA.

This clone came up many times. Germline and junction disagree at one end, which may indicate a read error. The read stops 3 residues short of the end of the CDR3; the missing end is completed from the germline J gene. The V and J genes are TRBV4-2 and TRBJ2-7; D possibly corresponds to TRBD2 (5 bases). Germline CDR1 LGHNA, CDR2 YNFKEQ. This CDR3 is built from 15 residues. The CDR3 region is CASSPHSGSSYEQYF. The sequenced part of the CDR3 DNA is TGCGCCAGCAGCCCCCACAGCGGCAGCTCCTACGAG.

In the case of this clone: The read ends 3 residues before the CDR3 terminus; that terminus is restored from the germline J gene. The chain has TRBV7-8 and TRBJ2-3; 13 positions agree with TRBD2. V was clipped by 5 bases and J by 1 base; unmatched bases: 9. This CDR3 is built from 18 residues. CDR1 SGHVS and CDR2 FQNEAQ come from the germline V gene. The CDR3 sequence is CASSVGTSGAFGTDTQYF. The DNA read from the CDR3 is TGTGCCAGCAGCGTCGGGACTAGCGGGGCCTTCGGCACAGATACG.

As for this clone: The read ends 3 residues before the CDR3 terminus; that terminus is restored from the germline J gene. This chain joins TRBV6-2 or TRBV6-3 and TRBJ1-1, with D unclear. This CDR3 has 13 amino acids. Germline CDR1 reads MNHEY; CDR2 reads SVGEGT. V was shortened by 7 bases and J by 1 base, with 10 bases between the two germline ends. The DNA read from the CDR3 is TGTGCCAGCACCTCGACACCGAACACTGAA. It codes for CASTSTPNTE. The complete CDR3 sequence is CASTSTPNTEAFF.

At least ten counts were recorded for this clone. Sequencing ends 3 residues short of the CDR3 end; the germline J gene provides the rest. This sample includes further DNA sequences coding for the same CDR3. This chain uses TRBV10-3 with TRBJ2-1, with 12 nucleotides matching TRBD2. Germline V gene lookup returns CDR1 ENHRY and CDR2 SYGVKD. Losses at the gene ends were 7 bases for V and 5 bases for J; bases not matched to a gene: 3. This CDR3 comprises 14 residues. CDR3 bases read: TGTGCCATCACCCGGACTAGCGGGGACAATGAG. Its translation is CAITRTSGDNE. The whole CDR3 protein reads CAITRTSGDNEQFF.

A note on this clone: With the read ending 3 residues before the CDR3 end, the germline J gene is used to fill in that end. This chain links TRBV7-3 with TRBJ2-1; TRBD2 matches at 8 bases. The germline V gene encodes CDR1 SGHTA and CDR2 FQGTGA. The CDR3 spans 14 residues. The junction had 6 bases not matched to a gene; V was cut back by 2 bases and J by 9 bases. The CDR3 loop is CASSLVSAGGEQFF. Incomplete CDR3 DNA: TGTGCCAGCAGCTTAGTCTCCGCGGGGGGTGAG.

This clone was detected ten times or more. CDR3 DNA (partial): TGTGCCAGCAGCTTAGGCTTCGGGGGTGACACTGAA. Its protein is CASSLGFGGDTE. The entire CDR3 reads CASSLGFGGDTEAFF. The gene calls are TRBV7-9 and TRBJ1-1; TRBD1 might be the D (5 bases). The CDR3 is cut off 3 residues early in the read; its end comes from the germline J gene. The CDR3 contains 15 residues. V lost 1 base to trimming and J lost 3 bases, with 12 bases between them. Germline V CDR1 and CDR2: SEHNR, FQNEAQ (reference sequence).

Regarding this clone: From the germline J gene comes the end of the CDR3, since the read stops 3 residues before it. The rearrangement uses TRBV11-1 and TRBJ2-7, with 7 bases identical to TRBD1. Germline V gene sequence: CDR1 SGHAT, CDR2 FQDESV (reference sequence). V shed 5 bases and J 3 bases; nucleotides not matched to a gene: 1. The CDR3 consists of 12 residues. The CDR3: CASSRQGYEQYF. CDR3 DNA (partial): TGTGCCAGCAGCCGACAGGGCTACGAG.

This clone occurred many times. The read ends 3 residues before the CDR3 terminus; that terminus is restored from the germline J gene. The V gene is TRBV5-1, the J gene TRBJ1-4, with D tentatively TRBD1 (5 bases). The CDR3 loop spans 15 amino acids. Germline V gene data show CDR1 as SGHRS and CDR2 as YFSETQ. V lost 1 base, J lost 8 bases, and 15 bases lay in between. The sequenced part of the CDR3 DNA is TGCGCCAGCAGCTTGCTCGTAGGGGAGGCGGAAAAA. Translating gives CASSLLVGEAEK. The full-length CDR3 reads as CASSLLVGEAEKLFF.

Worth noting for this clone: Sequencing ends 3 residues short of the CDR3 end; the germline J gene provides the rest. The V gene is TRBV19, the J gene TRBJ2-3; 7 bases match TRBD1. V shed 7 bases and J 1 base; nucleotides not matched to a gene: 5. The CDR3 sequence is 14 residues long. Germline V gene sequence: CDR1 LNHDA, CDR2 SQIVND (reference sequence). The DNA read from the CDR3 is TGTGCCAGTACCCCCACAGGGGGCACAGATACG. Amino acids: CASTPTGGTDT. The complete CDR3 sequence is CASTPTGGTDTQYF.

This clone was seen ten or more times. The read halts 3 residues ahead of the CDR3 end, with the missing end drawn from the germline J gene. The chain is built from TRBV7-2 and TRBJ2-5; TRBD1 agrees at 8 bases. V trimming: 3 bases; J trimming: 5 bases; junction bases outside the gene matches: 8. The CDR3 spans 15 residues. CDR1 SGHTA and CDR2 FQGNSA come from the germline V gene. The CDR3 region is CASSLPGQVAETQYF. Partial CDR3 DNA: TGTGCCAGCAGCTTGCCGGGACAGGTAGCCGAGACC.

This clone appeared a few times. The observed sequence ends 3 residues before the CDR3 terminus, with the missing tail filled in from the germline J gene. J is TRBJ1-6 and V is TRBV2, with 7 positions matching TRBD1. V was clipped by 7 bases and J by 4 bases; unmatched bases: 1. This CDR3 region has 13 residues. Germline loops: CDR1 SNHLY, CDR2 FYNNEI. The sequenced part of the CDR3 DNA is TGTGCCAGCAAGGGACAGTATAATTCACCC. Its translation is CASKGQYNSP. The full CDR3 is CASKGQYNSPLHF.

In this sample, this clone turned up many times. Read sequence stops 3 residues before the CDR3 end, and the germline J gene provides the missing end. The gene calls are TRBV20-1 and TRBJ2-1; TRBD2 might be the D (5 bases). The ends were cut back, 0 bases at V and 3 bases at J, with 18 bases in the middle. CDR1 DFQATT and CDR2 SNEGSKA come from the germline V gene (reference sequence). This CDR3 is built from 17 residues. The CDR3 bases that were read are TGCAGTGCTAGAGACCTCGCAGCGGCCTTTTTCTACAATGAG. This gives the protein CSARDLAAAFFYNE. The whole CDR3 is CSARDLAAAFFYNEQFF.

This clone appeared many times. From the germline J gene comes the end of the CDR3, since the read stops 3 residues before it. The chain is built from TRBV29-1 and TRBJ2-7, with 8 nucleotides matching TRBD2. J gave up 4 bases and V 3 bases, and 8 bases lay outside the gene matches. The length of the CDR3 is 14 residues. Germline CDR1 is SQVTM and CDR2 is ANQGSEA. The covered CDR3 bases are TGCAGCGTTGATCGGCCGGGACTAGGATACGAG. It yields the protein CSVDRPGLGYE. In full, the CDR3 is CSVDRPGLGYEQYF.

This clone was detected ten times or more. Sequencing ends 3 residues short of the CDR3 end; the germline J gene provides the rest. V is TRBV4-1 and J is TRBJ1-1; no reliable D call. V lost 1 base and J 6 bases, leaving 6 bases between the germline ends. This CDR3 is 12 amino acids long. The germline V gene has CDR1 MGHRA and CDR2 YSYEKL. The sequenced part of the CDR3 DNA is TGCGCCAGCAGCCAAGGGGCCTCTGAA. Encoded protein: CASSQGASE. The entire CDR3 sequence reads CASSQGASEAFF.

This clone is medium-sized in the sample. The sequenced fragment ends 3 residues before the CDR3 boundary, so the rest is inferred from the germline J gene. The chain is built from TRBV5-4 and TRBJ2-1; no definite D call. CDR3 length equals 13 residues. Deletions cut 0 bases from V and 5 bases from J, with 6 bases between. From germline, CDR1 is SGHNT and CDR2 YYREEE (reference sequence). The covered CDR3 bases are TGTGCCAGCAGCTTGGGTAGCCACAATGAG. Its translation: CASSLGSHNE. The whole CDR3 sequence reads CASSLGSHNEQFF.

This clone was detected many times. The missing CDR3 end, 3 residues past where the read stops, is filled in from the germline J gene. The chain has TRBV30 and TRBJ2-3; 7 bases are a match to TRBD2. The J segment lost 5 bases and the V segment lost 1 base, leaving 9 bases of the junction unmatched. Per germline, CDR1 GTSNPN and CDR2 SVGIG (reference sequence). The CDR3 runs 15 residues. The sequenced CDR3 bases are TGTGCCTGGAGTGGGGGAGGGCTAGCTAGAGATACG. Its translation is CAWSGGGLARDT. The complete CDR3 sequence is CAWSGGGLARDTQYF.

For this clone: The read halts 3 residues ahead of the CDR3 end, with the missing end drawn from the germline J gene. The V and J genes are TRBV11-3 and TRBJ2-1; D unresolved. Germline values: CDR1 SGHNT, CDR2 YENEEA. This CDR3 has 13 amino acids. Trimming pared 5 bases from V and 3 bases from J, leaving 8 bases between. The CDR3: CASSPGGYNEQFF. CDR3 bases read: TGTGCCAGCAGCCCCGGCGGCTACAATGAG. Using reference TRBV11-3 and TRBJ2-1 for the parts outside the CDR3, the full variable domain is EAGVVQSPRYKIIEKKQPVAFWCNPISGHNTLYWYLQNLGQGPELLIRYENEEAVDDSQLPKDRFSAERLKGVDSTLKIQPAELGDSAVYLCASSPGGYNEQFFGPGTRLTVL.

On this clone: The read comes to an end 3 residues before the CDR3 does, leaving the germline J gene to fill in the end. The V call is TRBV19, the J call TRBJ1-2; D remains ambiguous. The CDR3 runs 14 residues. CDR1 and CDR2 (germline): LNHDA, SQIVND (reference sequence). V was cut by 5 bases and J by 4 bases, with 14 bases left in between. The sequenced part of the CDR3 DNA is TGTGCCAGTAGTCCCCAAAACAGATGCTATGGC. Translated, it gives CASSPQNRCYG. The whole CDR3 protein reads CASSPQNRCYGYTF.

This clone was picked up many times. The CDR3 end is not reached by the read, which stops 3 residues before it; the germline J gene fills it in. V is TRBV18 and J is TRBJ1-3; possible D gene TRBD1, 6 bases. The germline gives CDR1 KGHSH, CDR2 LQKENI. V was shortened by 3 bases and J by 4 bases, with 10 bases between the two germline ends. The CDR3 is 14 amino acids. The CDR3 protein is CASSPAGDGNTIYF. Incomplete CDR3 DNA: TGTGCCAGCTCACCCGCAGGGGACGGAAACACC. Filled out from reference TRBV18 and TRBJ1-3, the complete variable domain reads NAGVMQNPRHLVRRRGQEARLRCSPMKGHSHVYWYRQLPEEGLKFMVYLQKENIIDESGMPKERFSAEFPKEGPSILRIQQVVRGDSAAYFCASSPAGDGNTIYFGEGSWLTVV.

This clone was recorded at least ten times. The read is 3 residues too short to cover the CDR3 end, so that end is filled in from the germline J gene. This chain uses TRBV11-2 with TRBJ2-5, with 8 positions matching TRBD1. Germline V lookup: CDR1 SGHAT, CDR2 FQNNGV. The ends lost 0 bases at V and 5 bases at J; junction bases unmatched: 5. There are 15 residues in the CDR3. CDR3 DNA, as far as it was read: TGTGCCAGCAGCTTAGATTGGACAGGGTACGAGACC. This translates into CASSLDWTGYET. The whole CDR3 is CASSLDWTGYETQYF.

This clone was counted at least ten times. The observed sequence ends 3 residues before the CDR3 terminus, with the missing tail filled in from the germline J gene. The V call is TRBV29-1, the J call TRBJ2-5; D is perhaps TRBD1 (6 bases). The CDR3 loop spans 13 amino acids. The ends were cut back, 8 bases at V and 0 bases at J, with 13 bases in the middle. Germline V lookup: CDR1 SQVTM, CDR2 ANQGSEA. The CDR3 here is CSIVGGNQETQYF. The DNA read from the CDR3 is TGCAGCATCGTAGGGGGAAACCAAGAGACC.

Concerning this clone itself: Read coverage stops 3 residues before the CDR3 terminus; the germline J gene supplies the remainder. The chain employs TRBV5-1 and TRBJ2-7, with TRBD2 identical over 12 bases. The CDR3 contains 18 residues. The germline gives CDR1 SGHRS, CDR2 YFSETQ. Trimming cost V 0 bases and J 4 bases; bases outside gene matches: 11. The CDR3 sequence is CASSLVPTSGGLGYEQYF. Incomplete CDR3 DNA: TGCGCCAGCAGCTTGGTACCGACTAGCGGGGGCCTAGGGTACGAG.